Shown below are 17 T cell receptor beta chains from a single sample sequenced in a study of blood T cell repertoires in COVID-19. Generated by immunoSEQ multiplex PCR, the TCRdb table keeps only in-frame clones and is missing some. The data contain roughly 200,000 clones, roughly 82% of them singletons. The sequenced material came from PBMCs or T cells enriched from blood (not recorded which). All receptors come from a woman in her 30s who had recovered from COVID-19.

This chain joins TRBV28 and TRBJ1-4, with TRBD1 matching over 9 bases. After removal of 2 bases from V and 6 bases from J, the junction contained 7 bases not matched to a gene. Germline CDR1 MDHEN, CDR2 SYDVKM. The CDR3 runs 16 residues. The CDR3 protein is CASSLVSGQGYEKLFF. The CDR3 DNA is TGTGCCAGCAGTTTAGTGTCTGGACAGGGGTATGAAAAACTGTTTTTT. Full variable domain (remainder filled in from reference TRBV28 and TRBJ1-4): DVKVTQSSRYLVKRTGEKVFLECVQDMDHENMFWYRQDPGLGLRLIYFSYDVKMKEKGDIPEGYSVSREKKERFSLILESASTNQTSMYLCASSLVSGQGYEKLFFGSGTQLSVL.

This rearrangement joins TRBV7-3 to TRBJ2-1, with unresolved D. V lost 4 bases and J 6 bases, leaving 10 bases between the germline ends. The germline CDR1 and CDR2 sequences are SGHTA and FQGTGA. This CDR3 is 13 amino acids long. The CDR3 reads CASSSRSSNEQFF. CDR3 DNA sequence: TGTGCCAGCAGCTCGCGGTCATCCAATGAGCAGTTCTTC.

This clone was counted between two and nine times. Other DNA sequences in this specimen translate into the identical CDR3. The chain links TRBV28 to TRBJ2-7, with D possibly being TRBD2 (5 bases). The germline CDR1 and CDR2 sequences are MDHEN and SYDVKM. V was shortened by 5 bases and J by 4 bases, with 9 bases between the two germline ends. The CDR3 is 12 residues long. CDR3 sequence (DNA): TGTGCCAGCAGTCGAGGGCGGTACGAGCAGTACTTC. Its protein is CASSRGRYEQYF.

The genes are TRBV5-4 and TRBJ2-7; D not certain. V was clipped by 1 base and J by 5 bases, with 10 bases between them. Germline CDR1 and CDR2: SGHNT and YYREEE (reference sequence). This CDR3 contains 13 residues. CDR3 coding DNA: TGTGCCAGCAGCTTGTCTGGTACGGACGAGCAGTACTTC. Protein sequence: CASSLSGTDEQYF.

This chain connects TRBV19 to TRBJ1-2; 9 bases line up with TRBD1. The V gene end was trimmed by 6 bases and the J gene end by 0 bases; junction bases not matched to a gene: 8. The germline V gene has CDR1 LNHDA and CDR2 SQIVND (reference sequence). This CDR3 spans 16 amino acids. CDR3 in amino acids: CASSRGQGIANYGYTF. The CDR3 DNA reads as TGTGCCAGTAGCCGCGGACAGGGGATAGCTAACTATGGCTACACCTTC. Using reference TRBV19 and TRBJ1-2 for the parts outside the CDR3, the full variable domain is DGGITQSPKYLFRKEGQNVTLSCEQNLNHDAMYWYRQDPGQGLRLIYYSQIVNDFQKGDIAEGYSVSREKKESFPLTVTSAQKNPTAFYLCASSRGQGIANYGYTFGSGTRLTVV.

Worth noting for this clone: Other nucleotide sequences from this sample produce the same CDR3. The chain couples TRBV5-1 to TRBJ2-5; a weak D match, TRBD2 (6 bases). Germline values: CDR1 SGHRS, CDR2 YFSETQ. The CDR3 covers 14 residues. Trimming took off 3 bases at V and 0 bases at J, with 9 bases between the two ends. The CDR3 DNA reads TGCGCCAGCAGCTCTGGGACTTACCAAGAGACCCAGTACTTC. It specifies CASSSGTYQETQYF. Variable domain in full (rest from reference TRBV5-1 and TRBJ2-5): KAGVTQTPRYLIKTRGQQVTLSCSPISGHRSVSWYQQTPGQGLQFLFEYFSETQRNKGNFPGRFSGRQFSNSRSEMNVSTLELGDSALYLCASSSGTYQETQYFGPGTRLLVL.

The chain links TRBV4-1 to TRBJ2-7, with 8 bases fitting TRBD2. After removal of 0 bases from V and 1 base from J, the junction contained 2 bases not matched to a gene. The CDR3 sequence is 15 residues long. Germline assignment: CDR1 MGHRA and CDR2 YSYEKL. CDR3 in DNA: TGCGCCAGCAGCCAAGATAGCGGGACGTCCTACGAGCAGTACTTC. Encoded protein: CASSQDSGTSYEQYF.

V and J are TRBV6-5 and TRBJ1-4; 9 nucleotides align to TRBD1. Trimming at V came to 6 bases and at J to 8 bases, leaving 7 bases not matched to a gene. This CDR3 has 14 amino acids. The germline V gene has CDR1 MNHEY and CDR2 SVGAGI. The CDR3 DNA reads as TGTGCCAGCAGCGGAACAGGGGGCGTAGAAAAACTGTTTTTT. This codes for CASSGTGGVEKLFF.

The count of this clone is one. V gene TRBV5-1 combines with J gene TRBJ2-2, with a possible D match to TRBD1 (6 bases). CDR3 length: 15 amino acids. V lost 7 bases and J lost 11, with 24 bases in between. Germline-derived CDR1 and CDR2 are SGHRS and YFSETQ. In nucleotides, the CDR3 is TGCGCCAGCGGACGGGACACTGGGAGAACAGGAGAGCTGTTTTTT. Its protein product is CASGRDTGRTGELFF.

The chain carries TRBV10-3 and TRBJ1-1, with 8 bases matching TRBD1. Germline-derived CDR1 and CDR2 are ENHRY and SYGVKD. The V and J ends lost 3 bases and 6 bases, in that order; junction bases with no gene match: 6. The CDR3 spans 14 residues. CDR3 region: CAISERGQVAEAFF. CDR3 coding DNA: TGTGCCATCAGTGAACGGGGACAGGTCGCTGAAGCTTTCTTT.

The V gene is TRBV7-8, the J gene TRBJ1-1; TRBD1 might be the D (6 bases). Germline assignment: CDR1 SGHVS and CDR2 FQNEAQ. This CDR3 is built from 14 residues. V was pared by 6 bases and J by 1 base, with 12 bases between. The CDR3 protein is CASSPRTENTEAFF. In nucleotides, the CDR3 is TGTGCCAGCAGTCCCCGGACAGAGAACACTGAAGCTTTCTTT.

The J gene is TRBJ2-2, the V gene TRBV13; 8 bases are shared with TRBD2. From germline, CDR1 is PRHDT and CDR2 FYEKMQ (reference sequence). This CDR3 spans 17 amino acids. J lost 2 bases, V lost 5 bases, and 10 bases had no gene match. CDR3 sequence (DNA): TGTGCCAGCAGCAAAACGGGTCTAGCGGGTAACACCGGGGAGCTGTTTTTT. This translates into CASSKTGLAGNTGELFF.

The V call is TRBV3-1 (or the pseudogene TRBV3-2), the J call TRBJ2-5; 11 bases are shared with TRBD1. From germline, CDR1 is LGHDT and CDR2 YNNKEL (reference sequence). Unmatched junction bases numbered 6, after V lost 6 bases and J lost 3 bases. The CDR3 loop spans 15 amino acids. The CDR3 DNA reads TGTGCCAGCAGTTTGGACAGGGGGCTGGAAGAGACCCAGTACTTC. Its translation: CASSLDRGLEETQYF.

The chain couples TRBV7-9 to TRBJ1-1; TRBD1 matches at 9 bases. The CDR3 loop spans 18 amino acids. Germline V gives CDR1 SEHNR, CDR2 FQNEAQ (reference sequence). J was trimmed by 1 base and V by 5 bases; bases with no gene match: 14. CDR3 residues: CASSHLPGQGSGNTEAFF. The DNA of the CDR3 is TGTGCCAGCAGCCATTTACCGGGACAGGGATCCGGGAACACTGAAGCTTTCTTT.

V and J are TRBV27 and TRBJ1-3, with a weak D call TRBD1 (6 bases). Between the trimmed V and J ends, which lost 4 bases and 0 bases, there was a span of 7 bases. The CDR3 has 14 residues. Germline CDR1 and CDR2: MNHEY and SMNVEV (reference sequence). For the CDR3, the DNA is TGTGCCAGCAGTTCGACAGGCTCTGGAAACACCATATATTTT. Translation gives CASSSTGSGNTIYF.

The CDR3 nucleotides read TGTGCCACCAGTGATGAAACAGGGGGCTTGCCCCAGTGGTTATACGGCGGCTATGGCTACACCTTC. Translated: CATSDETGGLPQWLYGGYGYTF. V gene TRBV24-1 combines with J gene TRBJ1-2; 9 bases map to TRBD1. V trimming: 3 bases; J trimming: 4 bases; junction bases outside the gene matches: 26. From germline, CDR1 is KGHDR and CDR2 SFDVKD. The CDR3 runs 22 residues.

The chain joins TRBV28 to TRBJ2-3; D uncertain. Trimming removed 3 bases at V and 7 bases at J, with 17 bases between. The CDR3 runs 15 residues. The germline V gene encodes CDR1 MDHEN and CDR2 SYDVKM. This CDR3 reads CASSFRSLAENTQYF. The DNA for the CDR3 is TGTGCCAGCAGTTTTCGGAGTTTAGCCGAGAATACGCAGTATTTT. The full variable domain, in which reference TRBV28 and TRBJ2-3 provide the parts outside the CDR3, is DVKVTQSSRYLVKRTGEKVFLECVQDMDHENMFWYRQDPGLGLRLIYFSYDVKMKEKGDIPEGYSVSREKKERFSLILESASTNQTSMYLCASSFRSLAENTQYFGPGTRLTVL.